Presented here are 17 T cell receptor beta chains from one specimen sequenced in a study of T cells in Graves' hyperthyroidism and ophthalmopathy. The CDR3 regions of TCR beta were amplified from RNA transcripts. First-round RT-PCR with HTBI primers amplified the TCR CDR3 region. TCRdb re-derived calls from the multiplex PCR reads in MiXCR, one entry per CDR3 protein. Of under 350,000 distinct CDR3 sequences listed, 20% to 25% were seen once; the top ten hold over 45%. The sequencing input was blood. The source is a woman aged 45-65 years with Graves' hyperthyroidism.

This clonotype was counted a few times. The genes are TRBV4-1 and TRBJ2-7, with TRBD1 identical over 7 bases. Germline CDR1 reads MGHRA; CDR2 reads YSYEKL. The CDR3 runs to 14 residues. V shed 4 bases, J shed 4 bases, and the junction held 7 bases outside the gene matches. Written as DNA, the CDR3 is TGCGCCAGCAGCCTGGTACAGGGGAGTTACGAGCAGTACTTC. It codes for CASSLVQGSYEQYF.

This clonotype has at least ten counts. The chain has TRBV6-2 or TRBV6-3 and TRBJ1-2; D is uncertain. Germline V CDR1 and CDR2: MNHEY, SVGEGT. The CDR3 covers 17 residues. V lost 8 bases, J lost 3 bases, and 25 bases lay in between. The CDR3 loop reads CASQRTALNSGDYGYTF. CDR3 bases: TGTGCCAGCCAAAGGACGGCCCTGAATTCGGGAGACTATGGCTACACCTTC.

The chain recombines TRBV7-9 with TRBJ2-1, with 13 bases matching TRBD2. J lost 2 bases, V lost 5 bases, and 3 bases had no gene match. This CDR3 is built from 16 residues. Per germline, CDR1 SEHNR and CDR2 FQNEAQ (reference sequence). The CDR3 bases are TGTGCCAGCAGCCCAGGACTAGCGGGGGCCTACAATGAGCAGTTCTTC. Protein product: CASSPGLAGAYNEQFF.

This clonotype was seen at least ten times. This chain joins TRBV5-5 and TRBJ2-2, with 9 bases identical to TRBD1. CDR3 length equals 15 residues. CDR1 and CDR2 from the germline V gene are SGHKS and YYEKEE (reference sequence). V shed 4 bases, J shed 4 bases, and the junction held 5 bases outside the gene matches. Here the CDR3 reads CASSGTGTLTGELFF. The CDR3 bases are TGTGCCAGCAGCGGGACAGGGACGCTCACCGGGGAGCTGTTTTTT.

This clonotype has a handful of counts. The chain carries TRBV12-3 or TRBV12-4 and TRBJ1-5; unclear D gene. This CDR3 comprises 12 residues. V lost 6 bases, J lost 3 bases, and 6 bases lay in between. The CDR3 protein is CASRTTNQPQHF. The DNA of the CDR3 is TGTGCCAGCAGGACGACCAATCAGCCCCAGCATTTT.

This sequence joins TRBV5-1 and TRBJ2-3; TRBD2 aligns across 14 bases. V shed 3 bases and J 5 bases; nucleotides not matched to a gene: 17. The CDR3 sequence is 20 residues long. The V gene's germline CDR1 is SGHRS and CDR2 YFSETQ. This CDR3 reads CASSSRPGLAGEGAGDTQYF. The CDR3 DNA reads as TGCGCCAGCAGCTCGCGTCCGGGACTAGCGGGAGAGGGGGCTGGAGATACGCAGTATTTT.

CDR3 residues: CASSLGAGGPKNNEQFF. In DNA form, the CDR3 reads TGTGCCAGCAGCTTAGGAGCGGGAGGGCCTAAGAACAATGAGCAGTTCTTC. This chain uses TRBV7-3 with TRBJ2-1, with 10 nucleotides matching TRBD2. J lost 5 bases, V lost 2 bases, and 9 bases had no gene match. CDR1 and CDR2 (germline): SGHTA, FQGTGA. CDR3 length equals 17 residues.

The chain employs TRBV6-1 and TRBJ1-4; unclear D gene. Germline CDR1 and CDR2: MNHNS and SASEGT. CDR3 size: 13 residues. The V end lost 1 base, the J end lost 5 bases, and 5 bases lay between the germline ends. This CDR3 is CASSEDWNEKLFF. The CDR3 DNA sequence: TGTGCCAGCAGTGAAGACTGGAATGAAAAACTGTTTTTT.

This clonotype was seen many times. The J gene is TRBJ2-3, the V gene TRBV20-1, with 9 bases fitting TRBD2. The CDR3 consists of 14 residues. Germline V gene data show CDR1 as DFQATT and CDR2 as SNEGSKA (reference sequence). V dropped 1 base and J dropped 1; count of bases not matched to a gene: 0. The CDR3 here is CSARVAGGTDTQYF. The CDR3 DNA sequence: TGCAGTGCTAGAGTAGCGGGGGGCACAGATACGCAGTATTTT.

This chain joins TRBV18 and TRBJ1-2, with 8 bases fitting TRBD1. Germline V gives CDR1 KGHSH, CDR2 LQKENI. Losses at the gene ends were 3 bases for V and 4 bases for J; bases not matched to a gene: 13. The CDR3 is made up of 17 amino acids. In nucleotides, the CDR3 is TGTGCCAGCTCACCGGACAGGGCCCTACAATCGTCCTATGGCTACACCTTC. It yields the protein CASSPDRALQSSYGYTF. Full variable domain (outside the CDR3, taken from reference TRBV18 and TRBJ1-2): NAGVMQNPRHLVRRRGQEARLRCSPMKGHSHVYWYRQLPEEGLKFMVYLQKENIIDESGMPKERFSAEFPKEGPSILRIQQVVRGDSAAYFCASSPDRALQSSYGYTFGSGTRLTVV.

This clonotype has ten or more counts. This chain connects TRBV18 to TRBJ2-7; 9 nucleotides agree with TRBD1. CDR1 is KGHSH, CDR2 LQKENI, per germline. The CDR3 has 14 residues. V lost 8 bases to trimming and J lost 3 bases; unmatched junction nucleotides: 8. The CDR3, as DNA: TGTGCCAGCCGGCGGACAGGGGAAGGCTACGAGCAGTACTTC. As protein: CASRRTGEGYEQYF.

The CDR3 here is CAWSVHGGEQFF. The CDR3 DNA follows: TGTGCCTGGAGTGTACACGGCGGGGAGCAGTTCTTC. This rearrangement joins TRBV30 to TRBJ2-1; possibly TRBD2 for D (5 bases). The V gene lost 0 bases and the J gene lost 10 bases, with 10 bases spanning the gap. Germline V CDR1 and CDR2: GTSNPN, SVGIG (reference sequence). CDR3 length: 12 residues.

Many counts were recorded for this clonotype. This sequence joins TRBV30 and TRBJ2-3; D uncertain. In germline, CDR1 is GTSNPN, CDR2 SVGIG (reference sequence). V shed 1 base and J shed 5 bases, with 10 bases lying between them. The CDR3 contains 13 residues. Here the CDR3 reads CAWSEPLLDTQYF. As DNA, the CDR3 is TGTGCCTGGAGTGAACCTCTACTAGATACGCAGTATTTT.

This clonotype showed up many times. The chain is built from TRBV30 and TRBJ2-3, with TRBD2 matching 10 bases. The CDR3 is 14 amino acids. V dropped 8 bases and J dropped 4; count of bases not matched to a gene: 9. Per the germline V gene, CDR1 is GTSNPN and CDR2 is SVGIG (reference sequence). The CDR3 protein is CARGFGLAADTQYF. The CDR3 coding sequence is TGTGCCCGGGGATTCGGACTAGCGGCAGATACGCAGTATTTT.

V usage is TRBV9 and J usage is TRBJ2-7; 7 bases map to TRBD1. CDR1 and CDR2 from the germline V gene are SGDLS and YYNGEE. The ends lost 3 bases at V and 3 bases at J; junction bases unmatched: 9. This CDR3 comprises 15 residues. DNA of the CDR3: TGTGCCAGCAGCGGAGGGGGCGACCCCTTCTACGAGCAGTACTTC. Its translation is CASSGGGDPFYEQYF.

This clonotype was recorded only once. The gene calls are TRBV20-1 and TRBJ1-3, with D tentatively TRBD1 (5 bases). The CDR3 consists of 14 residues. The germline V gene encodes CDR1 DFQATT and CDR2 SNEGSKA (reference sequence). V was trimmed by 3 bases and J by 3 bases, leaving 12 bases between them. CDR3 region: CSAREGLHGNTIYF. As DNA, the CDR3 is TGCAGTGCTAGGGAGGGACTCCATGGAAACACCATATATTTT.

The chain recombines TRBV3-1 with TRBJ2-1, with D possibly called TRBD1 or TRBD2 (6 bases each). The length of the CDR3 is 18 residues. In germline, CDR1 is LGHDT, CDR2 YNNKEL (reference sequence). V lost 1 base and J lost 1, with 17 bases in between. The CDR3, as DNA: TGTGCCAGCAGCCAAGTTCCCTCACGGGGGCAATCCTACAATGAGCAGTTCTTC. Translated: CASSQVPSRGQSYNEQFF.